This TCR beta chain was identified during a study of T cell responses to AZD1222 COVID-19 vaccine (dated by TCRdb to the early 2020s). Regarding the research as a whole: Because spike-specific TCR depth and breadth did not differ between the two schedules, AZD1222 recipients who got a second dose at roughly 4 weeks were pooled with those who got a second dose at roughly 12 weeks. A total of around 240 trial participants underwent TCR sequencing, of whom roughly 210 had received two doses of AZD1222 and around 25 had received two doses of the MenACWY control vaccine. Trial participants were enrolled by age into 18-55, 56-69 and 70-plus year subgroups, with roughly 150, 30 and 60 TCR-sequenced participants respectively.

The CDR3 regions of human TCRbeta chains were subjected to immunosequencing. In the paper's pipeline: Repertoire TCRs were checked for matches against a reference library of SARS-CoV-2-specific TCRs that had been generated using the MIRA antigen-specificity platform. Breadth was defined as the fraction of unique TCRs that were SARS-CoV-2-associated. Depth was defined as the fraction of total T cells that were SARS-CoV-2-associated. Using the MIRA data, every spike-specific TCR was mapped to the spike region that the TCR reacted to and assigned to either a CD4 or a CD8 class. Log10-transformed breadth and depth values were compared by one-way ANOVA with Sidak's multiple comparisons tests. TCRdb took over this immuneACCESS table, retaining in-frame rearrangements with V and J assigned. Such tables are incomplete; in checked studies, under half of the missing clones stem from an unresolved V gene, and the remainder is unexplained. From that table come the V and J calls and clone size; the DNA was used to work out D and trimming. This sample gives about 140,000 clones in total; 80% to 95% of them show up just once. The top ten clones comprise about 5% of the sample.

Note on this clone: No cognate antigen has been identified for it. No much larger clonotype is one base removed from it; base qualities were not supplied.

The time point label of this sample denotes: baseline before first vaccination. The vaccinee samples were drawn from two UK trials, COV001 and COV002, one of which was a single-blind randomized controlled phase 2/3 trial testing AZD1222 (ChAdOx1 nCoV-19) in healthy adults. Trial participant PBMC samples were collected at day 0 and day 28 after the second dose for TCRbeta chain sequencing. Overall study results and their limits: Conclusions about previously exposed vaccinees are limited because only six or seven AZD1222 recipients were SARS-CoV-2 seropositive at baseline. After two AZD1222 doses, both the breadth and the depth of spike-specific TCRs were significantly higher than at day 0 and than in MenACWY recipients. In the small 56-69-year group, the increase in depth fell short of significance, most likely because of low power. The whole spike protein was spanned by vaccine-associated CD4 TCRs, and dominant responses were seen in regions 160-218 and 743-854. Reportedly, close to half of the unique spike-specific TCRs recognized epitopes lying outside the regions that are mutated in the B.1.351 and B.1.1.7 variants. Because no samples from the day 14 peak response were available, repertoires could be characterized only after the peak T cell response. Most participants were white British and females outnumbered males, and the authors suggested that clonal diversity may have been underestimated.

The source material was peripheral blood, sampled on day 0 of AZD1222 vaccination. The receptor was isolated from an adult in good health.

Read as DNA, the sequence is TGTGCCAGCAGCCGCCGACAGGGAGTGGGTGAGCAGTTCTTC. This codes for CASSRRQGVGEQFF. The rearranged chain carries TRBV13 and TRBJ2-1, with 7 bases matching TRBD1. Germline trimming: 5 bases from V, 9 bases from J; junction bases outside gene matches: 10. The CDR3 holds 14 amino acids from the cysteine to the phenylalanine. The CDR3 DNA has 42 bases and is translated from base 1. As encoded in the germline V gene (reference sequence), CDR1 is PRHDT while CDR2 is FYEKMQ.